These 26 T cell receptor beta chains share one sample of origin, sequenced in a study of T cells in tumors after PD-1 blockade. Profiled with immunoSEQ multiplex PCR; TCRdb holds only in-frame clones, not every one. The sample yields about 25,000 clones, around four fifths seen once. The sample in question was PBMCs, obtained after anti-PD-1 treatment. These receptors were obtained from a human donor with basal cell carcinoma.

This sequence joins TRBV6-6 and TRBJ1-4; D unclear. Germline values: CDR1 MNHNY, CDR2 SVGAGI (reference sequence). This CDR3 contains 14 residues. V was trimmed by 6 bases and J by 3 bases, leaving 11 bases between them. This CDR3 is CASRKPGSNEKLFF. The DNA for the CDR3 is TGTGCCAGCAGAAAACCGGGATCTAATGAAAAACTGTTTTTT.

This clone showed up just a few times. This chain joins TRBV5-1 and TRBJ2-4, with a possible D match to TRBD2 (6 bases). CDR3 length: 13 amino acids. V shed 4 bases and J shed 10 bases, with 15 bases lying between them. Germline-derived CDR1 and CDR2 are SGHRS and YFSETQ. The CDR3 sequence: CASSGGSSDIQYF. The DNA for the CDR3 is TGCGCCAGCAGCGGGGGGAGTTCGGATATTCAGTACTTC.

This rearrangement joins TRBV7-3 to TRBJ1-2; D call uncertain. V lost 3 bases, J lost 7 bases, and 12 bases lay in between. The germline V gene encodes CDR1 SGHTA and CDR2 FQGTGA. The CDR3 loop spans 13 amino acids. The CDR3 is CASSLTSAGGYTF. In nucleotides, the CDR3 is TGTGCCAGCAGCTTGACCTCGGCCGGTGGCTACACCTTC.

The chain recombines TRBV18 with TRBJ1-1, with a tentative D call TRBD1 (5 bases). V lost 4 bases and J 1 base, leaving 13 bases between the germline ends. CDR3 length equals 15 residues. Germline V gene sequence: CDR1 KGHSH, CDR2 LQKENI. The CDR3 loop reads CASSRTEDRNTEAFF. Here the CDR3 DNA reads TGTGCCAGCTCACGCACCGAAGACAGGAACACTGAAGCTTTCTTT.

The chain recombines TRBV27 with TRBJ2-3; 14 bases match TRBD2. CDR1 MNHEY and CDR2 SMNVEV come from the germline V gene (reference sequence). Trimming took 5 bases from V and 4 from J; bases not matched to a gene: 5. The CDR3 sequence is 16 residues long. The CDR3 nucleotides read TGTGCCAGCAGTCGGACTAGCGGGGGGTGGGCAGATACGCAGTATTTT. Protein product: CASSRTSGGWADTQYF.

The chain uses TRBV6-1 and TRBJ2-7; D gene ambiguous. With 3 bases removed from V and 5 bases from J, the gap between germline ends came to 11 bases. Germline loops: CDR1 MNHNS, CDR2 SASEGT. This CDR3 has 13 residues. CDR3 coding DNA: TGTGCCAGCAGTGATCCCCAACGGGACGAGCAGTACTTC. As protein: CASSDPQRDEQYF.

The V and J genes are TRBV19 and TRBJ1-6; D may be TRBD1 (5 bases). Germline CDR1 reads LNHDA; CDR2 reads SQIVND (reference sequence). The CDR3 totals 13 residues. The V and J ends lost 5 bases and 7 bases respectively, with 9 bases between them. The CDR3 DNA sequence: TGTGCCAGTAGTTCTCGACAGAATTCACCCCTCCACTTT. It translates to CASSSRQNSPLHF.

The gene calls are TRBV5-1 and TRBJ1-1; tentative D call: TRBD1 (5 bases). In germline, CDR1 is SGHRS, CDR2 YFSETQ. The CDR3 has 18 residues. V was pared by 0 bases and J by 0 bases, with 18 bases between. The CDR3 sequence: CASSLVIPGTDMNTEAFF. For the CDR3, the DNA is TGCGCCAGCAGCTTGGTCATCCCCGGGACGGACATGAACACTGAAGCTTTCTTT.

The V and J genes are TRBV6-5 and TRBJ2-7, with no clear D. This CDR3 is built from 14 residues. CDR1 and CDR2 (germline): MNHEY, SVGAGI. V shed 2 bases and J shed 2 bases, with 10 bases lying between them. The CDR3 region has the DNA TGTGCCAGCAGTTACACGCGACAACCCTACGAGCAGTACTTC. This codes for CASSYTRQPYEQYF.

CDR3 bases: TGTGCCGTAGCCCACGGAACCTACGAGCAGTACTTC. This sequence encodes CAVAHGTYEQYF. The gene calls are TRBV7-9 and TRBJ2-7; D is uncertain. CDR3 length: 12 residues. Looked up from germline, CDR1 is SEHNR and CDR2 is FQNEAQ (reference sequence). The V gene lost 11 bases and the J gene lost 2 bases, with 13 bases spanning the gap.

This chain connects TRBV6-2 or TRBV6-3 to TRBJ1-2; 7 bases line up with TRBD1. CDR1 is MNHEY, CDR2 SVGEGT, per germline. The CDR3 totals 16 residues. Unmatched junction bases numbered 8, after V lost 0 bases and J lost 4 bases. The CDR3 sequence: CASSYSTQGLLYGYTF. In nucleotides, the CDR3 is TGTGCCAGCAGTTACTCGACACAGGGGCTACTCTATGGCTACACCTTC.

The rearrangement joins TRBV7-6 to TRBJ2-7; tentatively, D is TRBD1 or TRBD2 (5 bases each). CDR3 length equals 14 residues. Trimming shortened V by 5 bases and J by 3 bases, and 14 bases separated the two germline ends. Germline V gene sequence: CDR1 SGHVS, CDR2 FNYEAQ. The CDR3 DNA reads TGTGCCAGCAGCGCCGGGGACCGAAACTACGAGCAGTACTTC. It is translated as CASSAGDRNYEQYF.

The chain couples TRBV5-5 to TRBJ2-1; TRBD1 is a possible D gene (6 bases). Deletions cut 3 bases from V and 5 bases from J, with 9 bases between. The germline V gene has CDR1 SGHKS and CDR2 YYEKEE (reference sequence). The CDR3 covers 13 residues. CDR3: CASSWTVNNEQFF. For the CDR3, the DNA is TGTGCCAGCAGCTGGACAGTTAACAATGAGCAGTTCTTC.

There are a few counts of this clone. The chain employs TRBV5-1 and TRBJ1-2; possible D gene TRBD1, 5 bases. The germline V gene has CDR1 SGHRS and CDR2 YFSETQ. The CDR3 loop spans 14 amino acids. V lost 0 bases and J lost 6, with 12 bases in between. CDR3 loop: CASSLAMGEDGYTF. The DNA for the CDR3 is TGCGCCAGCAGCTTGGCCATGGGGGAGGATGGCTACACCTTC.

To note about this clone: Other DNA sequences within the sample encode an identical CDR3. The V gene is TRBV6-5, the J gene TRBJ1-2; weak D call: TRBD1 (5 bases). Germline V gene lookup returns CDR1 MNHEY and CDR2 SVGAGI. The CDR3 is 15 amino acids. The V and J ends lost 0 bases and 5 bases respectively, with 13 bases between them. The CDR3 protein is CASSYSPRTSYGYTF. CDR3 bases: TGTGCCAGCAGTTACTCACCACGGACAAGTTATGGCTACACCTTC.

The V and J genes are TRBV5-1 and TRBJ2-5; 9 bases fit TRBD1. The CDR3 totals 16 residues. Germline loops: CDR1 SGHRS, CDR2 YFSETQ. The V and J ends lost 0 bases and 5 bases, in that order; junction bases with no gene match: 8. CDR3 sequence reads: CASSLALGQGQETQYF. The CDR3, as DNA: TGCGCCAGCAGCTTGGCCTTGGGACAGGGACAGGAGACCCAGTACTTC.

The rearrangement links TRBV19 to TRBJ1-1, with D possibly matching TRBD1 (5 bases). Germline assignment: CDR1 LNHDA and CDR2 SQIVND (reference sequence). The germline V and J ends were trimmed by 7 bases and 5 bases, with 14 bases remaining between them. The CDR3 extends over 13 amino acids. The CDR3 is CASMIGAGTEAFF. Here the CDR3 DNA reads TGTGCCAGTATGATCGGGGCGGGTACTGAAGCTTTCTTT. The variable domain in full, completed from reference TRBV19 and TRBJ1-1, reads DGGITQSPKYLFRKEGQNVTLSCEQNLNHDAMYWYRQDPGQGLRLIYYSQIVNDFQKGDIAEGYSVSREKKESFPLTVTSAQKNPTAFYLCASMIGAGTEAFFGQGTRLTVV.

The chain has TRBV30 and TRBJ1-5; D is uncertain. The germline gives CDR1 GTSNPN, CDR2 SVGIG (reference sequence). The CDR3 runs 14 residues. With 2 bases removed from V and 3 bases from J, the gap between germline ends came to 11 bases. The CDR3 sequence is CAWSRARINQPQHF. The CDR3 DNA reads as TGTGCCTGGAGTAGAGCGAGGATCAATCAGCCCCAGCATTTT.

The chain has TRBV4-2 and TRBJ2-7; TRBD2 matches at 7 bases. CDR3 length: 14 residues. The V gene's germline CDR1 is LGHNA and CDR2 YNFKEQ. The V segment lost 2 bases and the J segment 3 bases; nucleotides outside the gene matches: 4. The CDR3 DNA reads TGTGCCAGCAGCCAACCGACTAGCAACTACGAGCAGTACTTC. Its protein product is CASSQPTSNYEQYF.

The V gene is TRBV10-2, the J gene TRBJ2-3; D unresolved. CDR1 is WSHSY, CDR2 SAAADI, per germline. The CDR3 totals 12 residues. The V end lost 4 bases, the J end lost 2 bases, and 4 bases lay between the germline ends. The CDR3 spells CASSGYTDTQYF. CDR3 nucleotides: TGCGCCAGCAGTGGCTACACAGATACGCAGTATTTT.

The chain employs TRBV6-5 and TRBJ2-2, with unresolved D. Trimming removed 0 bases at V and 5 bases at J, with 1 base between. CDR3 length equals 12 residues. Germline V lookup: CDR1 MNHEY, CDR2 SVGAGI. The CDR3 DNA is TGTGCCAGCAGTTACTCGACCGGGGAGCTGTTTTTT. Amino acids: CASSYSTGELFF.

The rearrangement joins TRBV6-5 to TRBJ1-1, with TRBD1 as a possible D gene (5 bases). The CDR3 totals 13 residues. The V and J ends lost 11 bases and 1 base respectively, with 14 bases between them. Germline CDR1 reads MNHEY; CDR2 reads SVGAGI. DNA of the CDR3: TGTGCCGCCGAACGAACAGGGAACACTGAAGCTTTCTTT. Its translation: CAAERTGNTEAFF.

This chain links TRBV5-4 with TRBJ2-5, with TRBD2 as a possible D gene (7 bases). The CDR3 has 14 amino acids. V was cut by 7 bases and J by 5 bases, with 18 bases left in between. Germline assignment: CDR1 SGHNT and CDR2 YYREEE (reference sequence). CDR3 sequence: CASQGGGPGETQYF. CDR3 coding DNA: TGTGCCAGCCAAGGGGGGGGGCCTGGGGAGACCCAGTACTTC.

This CDR3 is CASSGQGAWTEAFF. The CDR3 DNA reads TGTGCCAGCAGCGGCCAGGGGGCCTGGACTGAAGCTTTCTTT. The chain has TRBV7-9 and TRBJ1-1, with TRBD1 matching over 8 bases. V shed 5 bases and J 5 bases; nucleotides not matched to a gene: 7. Germline V lookup: CDR1 SEHNR, CDR2 FQNEAQ (reference sequence). CDR3 length: 14 residues.

The chain links TRBV6-5 to TRBJ1-5; D is perhaps TRBD1 (5 bases). This CDR3 contains 14 residues. V dropped 2 bases and J dropped 7 bases, with 12 bases sitting between them. CDR1 is MNHEY and CDR2 is SVGAGI in the germline V gene. The CDR3 DNA reads as TGTGCCAGCAGTTACGGATCAGGGAGCCAGCCCCAGCATTTT. Protein: CASSYGSGSQPQHF.

The rearrangement links TRBV30 to TRBJ1-6; no clear D gene. Per germline, CDR1 GTSNPN and CDR2 SVGIG (reference sequence). V lost 0 bases and J lost 13, with 22 bases in between. The CDR3 contains 16 residues. The CDR3 protein is CAWSVGQAGIIHPLHF. CDR3 in DNA: TGTGCCTGGAGTGTAGGTCAGGCGGGGATAATTCATCCCCTCCACTTT.